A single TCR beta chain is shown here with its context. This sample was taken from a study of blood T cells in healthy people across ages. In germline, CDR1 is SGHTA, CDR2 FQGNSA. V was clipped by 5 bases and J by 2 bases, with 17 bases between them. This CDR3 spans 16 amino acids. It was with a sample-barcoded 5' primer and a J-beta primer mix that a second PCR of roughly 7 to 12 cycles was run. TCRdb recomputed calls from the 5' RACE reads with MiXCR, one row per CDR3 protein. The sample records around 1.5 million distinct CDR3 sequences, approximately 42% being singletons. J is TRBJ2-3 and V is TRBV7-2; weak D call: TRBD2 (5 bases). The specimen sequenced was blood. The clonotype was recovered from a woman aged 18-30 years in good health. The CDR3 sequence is CASSAPGRENTDTQYF. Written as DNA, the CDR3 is TGTGCCAGCAGCGCCCCCGGACGGGAAAACACAGATACGCAGTATTTT.